This is a list of T cell receptor beta chains from one sample in a study of control samples from healthy donors and cancer patients. Data came from immunoSEQ multiplex PCR; TCRdb stores just in-frame clones and leaves some out. The data contain about 84,000 clones, 90% to 95% of them singletons. Sequencing was carried out using blood. The receptors derive from a man in his forties or fifties in good health. CDR3s include the opening cysteine and the closing phenylalanine or tryptophan. The D gene is left open where the match is weak. Part of the rows lack a size; the others show once, few, many or a class for expanded clones.

>.|.|TRBJ1-6|TRBV2
CASSDSYSPLHF
TGTGCCAGCAGTGACAGTTACTCACCCCTCCACTTT
>.|.|TRBJ1-3|TRBV14
CASSRMTLDSRFSGNTIYF
TGTGCCAGCAGCCGGATGACCCTTGACAGCCGGTTCTCTGGAAACACCATATATTTT
>few|.|TRBJ1-5|TRBV19
CASSSHGQPQHF
TGTGCCAGTAGTTCCCACGGGCAGCCCCAGCATTTT
>.|.|TRBJ1-3|TRBV7-2
CASSSLQQGGNTIYF
TGTGCCAGCAGCTCCTTACAACAGGGAGGAAACACCATATATTTT
>.|.|TRBJ2-5|TRBV29-1
CSASRAQETQYF
TGCAGCGCCTCTAGGGCTCAAGAGACCCAGTACTTC
>.|.|TRBJ1-3|TRBV12-3/TRBV12-4
CASRLAPGNTIYF
TGTGCCAGCAGACTGGCCCCTGGAAACACCATATATTTT
>.|.|TRBJ1-2|TRBV14
CASSPSSHRVYGYTF
TGTGCCAGCAGCCCCTCCTCACACAGGGTCTATGGCTACACCTTC
>.|.|TRBJ1-6|TRBV11-3
CASSSSGGYNSPLHF
TGTGCCAGCAGTTCAAGCGGTGGGTATAATTCACCCCTCCACTTT
>once|.|TRBJ1-1|TRBV18
CASSPAGVNTEAFF
TGTGCCAGCTCACCAGCAGGGGTAAACACTGAAGCTTTCTTT
>.|.|TRBJ1-1|TRBV6-2/TRBV6-3
CASSYAANTEAFF
TGTGCCAGCAGTTACGCAGCGAACACTGAAGCTTTCTTT
>.|TRBD1|TRBJ1-2|TRBV12-3/TRBV12-4
CASRGTGGDGYTF
TGTGCCAGCAGAGGGACAGGGGGAGATGGCTACACCTTC
>.|TRBD1|TRBJ2-2|TRBV7-8
CASSPWTGEVGELFF
TGTGCCAGCAGCCCATGGACAGGGGAAGTCGGGGAGCTGTTTTTT
>.|TRBD1|TRBJ1-3|TRBV5-6
CASSLALGGDGNTIYF
TGTGCCAGCAGCTTGGCTCTAGGGGGCGACGGAAACACCATATATTTT
>once|.|TRBJ1-2|TRBV6-5
CASSYIRGGGYGYTF
TGTGCCAGCAGTTACATCAGGGGTGGAGGCTATGGCTACACCTTC
>.|.|TRBJ1-1|TRBV14
CASSLGPHKAFF
TGTGCCAGCAGCCTGGGACCGCATAAAGCTTTCTTT
>.|.|TRBJ2-7|TRBV27
CASSFMGARGYEQYF
TGTGCCAGCAGTTTTATGGGGGCCAGGGGCTACGAGCAGTACTTC
>.|.|TRBJ1-2|TRBV6-1
CASSEIFRVGDYGYTF
TGTGCCAGCAGTGAAATATTCCGGGTAGGAGACTATGGCTACACCTTC
>.|.|TRBJ2-2|TRBV7-9
CASSLEPAGELFF
TGTGCCAGCAGCTTAGAACCCGCCGGGGAGCTGTTTTTT
>.|.|TRBJ2-3|TRBV30
CAWTDHLTDTQYF
TGTGCCTGGACGGATCACCTCACAGATACGCAGTATTTT
>.|.|TRBJ1-1|TRBV12-3/TRBV12-4
CASSLGSEAFF
TGTGCCAGCAGCCTTGGATCTGAAGCTTTCTTT
>.|.|TRBJ1-1|TRBV19
CASSFQSPNTEAFF
TGTGCCAGTAGTTTTCAATCTCCCAACACTGAAGCTTTCTTT
>.|.|TRBJ2-3|TRBV2
CASSDLRGMSTDTQYF
TGTGCCAGCAGTGACTTGCGCGGGATGAGCACAGATACGCAGTATTTT
>.|TRBD1|TRBJ2-7|TRBV9
CASSARDRDILGQYF
TGTGCCAGCAGCGCTCGGGACAGGGATATCTTAGGGCAGTACTTC
>.|TRBD1|TRBJ1-4|TRBV5-6
CASSLRSGTGGEKLFF
TGTGCCAGCAGCTTGCGCAGCGGGACAGGGGGTGAAAAACTGTTTTTT
>.|.|TRBJ2-6|TRBV5-1
CASRNGRAYSGANVLTF
TGCGCCAGCAGGAATGGTCGAGCTTACTCTGGGGCCAACGTCCTGACTTTC
>.|.|TRBJ1-2|TRBV5-8
CASSLTGRANYGYTF
TGTGCCAGCAGCTTAACAGGGAGAGCTAACTATGGCTACACCTTC
>once|.|TRBJ1-1|TRBV19
CATTLGGLNTEAFF
TGTGCCACCACTCTGGGGGGGTTGAACACTGAAGCTTTCTTT
>.|.|TRBJ1-2|TRBV3-1/TRBV3-2
CASSQARGGGYTF
TGTGCCAGCAGCCAAGCACGGGGGGGAGGCTACACCTTC
>.|.|TRBJ1-4|TRBV7-2
CASSPGQRGINEKLFF
TGTGCCAGCAGCCCCGGACAGCGGGGGATTAATGAAAAACTGTTTTTT
>few|TRBD1|TRBJ1-3|TRBV30
CAWRRGQGAGNTIYF
TGTGCCTGGAGAAGGGGACAGGGAGCTGGAAACACCATATATTTT
>.|TRBD2|TRBJ2-2|TRBV3-1/TRBV3-2
CASSRLAGGPGELFF
TGTGCCAGTTCCCGACTAGCGGGGGGGCCCGGGGAGCTGTTTTTT
>few|TRBD1|TRBJ1-5|TRBV7-8
CASSPRTGGAGQPQHF
TGTGCCAGCAGCCCCCGGACAGGGGGCGCCGGACAGCCCCAGCATTTT
>.|.|TRBJ1-5|TRBV6-1
CASSDGQPQHF
TGTGCCAGCAGTGATGGACAGCCCCAGCATTTT
>.|TRBD2|TRBJ2-1|TRBV5-1
CASSRLAPGLGISNYNEQFF
TGCGCCAGCAGCAGACTAGCACCGGGGTTGGGGATCTCGAACTACAATGAGCAGTTCTTC